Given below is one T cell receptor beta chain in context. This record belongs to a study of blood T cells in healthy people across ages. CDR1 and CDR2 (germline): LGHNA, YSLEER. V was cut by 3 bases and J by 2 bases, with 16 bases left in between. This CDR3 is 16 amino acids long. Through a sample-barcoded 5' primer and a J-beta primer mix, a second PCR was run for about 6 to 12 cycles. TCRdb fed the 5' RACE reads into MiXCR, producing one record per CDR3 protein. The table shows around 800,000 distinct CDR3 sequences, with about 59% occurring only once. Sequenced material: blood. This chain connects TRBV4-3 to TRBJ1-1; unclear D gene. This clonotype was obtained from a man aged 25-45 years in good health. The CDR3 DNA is TGCGCCAGCAGCCAGGGTTTTGAGGCCCCTAACACTGAAGCTTTCTTT. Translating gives CASSQGFEAPNTEAFF.